This paragraph reports one T cell receptor beta chain. Its specificity is unknown. J lost 4 bases, V lost 7 bases, and 6 bases had no gene match. CDR1 is MGHDK and CDR2 is SYGVNS in the germline V gene. CDR3 length: 13 amino acids. Only in-frame clones appear in the TCRdb table, and some are missing; sequencing was by immunoSEQ multiplex PCR. The table lists more than 400,000 clones, 90% to 96% of them singletons. The data originate from a study of shared clonotypes between healthy human individuals. Study findings and constraints: Depth of sequencing was expected to influence donor clonotype sharing. The sole specimen, blood, was sampled, and tissue repertoires likely differ. Sharing across four donors was seen in roughly 5% of naive CD4 clonotypes.

The TCR comes from a woman between 25 and 40 years old in good health. Sequenced sample: naive CD4+ T cells sorted from blood. The subset denotes: CD45RA+ positively selected. The chain couples TRBV25-1 to TRBJ1-1; 7 bases map to TRBD1. CDR3: CASTGEGATEAFF. In nucleotides, the CDR3 is TGTGCCAGCACTGGAGAGGGGGCCACTGAAGCTTTCTTT.